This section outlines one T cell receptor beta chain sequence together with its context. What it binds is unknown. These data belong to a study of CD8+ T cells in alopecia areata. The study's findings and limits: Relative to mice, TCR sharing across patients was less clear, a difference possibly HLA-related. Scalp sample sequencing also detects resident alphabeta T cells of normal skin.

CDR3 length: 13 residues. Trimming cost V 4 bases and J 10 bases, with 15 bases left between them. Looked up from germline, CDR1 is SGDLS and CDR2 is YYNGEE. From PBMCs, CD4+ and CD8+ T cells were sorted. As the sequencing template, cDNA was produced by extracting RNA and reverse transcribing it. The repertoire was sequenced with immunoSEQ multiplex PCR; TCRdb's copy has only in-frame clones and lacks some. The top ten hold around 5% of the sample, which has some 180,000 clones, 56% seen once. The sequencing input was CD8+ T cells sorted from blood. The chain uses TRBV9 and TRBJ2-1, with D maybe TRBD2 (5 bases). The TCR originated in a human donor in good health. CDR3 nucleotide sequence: TGTGCCAGCAGCCGACGGGGAGATAAAGAGCAGTTCTTC. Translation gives CASSRRGDKEQFF.